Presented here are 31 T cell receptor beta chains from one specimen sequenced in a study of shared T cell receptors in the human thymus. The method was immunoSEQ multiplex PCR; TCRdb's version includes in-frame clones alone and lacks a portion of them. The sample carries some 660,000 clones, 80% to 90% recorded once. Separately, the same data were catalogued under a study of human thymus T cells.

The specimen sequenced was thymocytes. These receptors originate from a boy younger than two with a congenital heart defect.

CDR3 loop: CASSQGLRLGAFF. CDR3 coding DNA: TGCGCCAGCAGCCAAGGTCTGCGACTGGGAGCTTTCTTT. The J gene is TRBJ1-1, the V gene TRBV4-1; D is ambiguous. V was cut by 1 base and J by 10 bases, with 13 bases left in between. The germline CDR1 and CDR2 sequences are MGHRA and YSYEKL. The CDR3 is 13 amino acids.

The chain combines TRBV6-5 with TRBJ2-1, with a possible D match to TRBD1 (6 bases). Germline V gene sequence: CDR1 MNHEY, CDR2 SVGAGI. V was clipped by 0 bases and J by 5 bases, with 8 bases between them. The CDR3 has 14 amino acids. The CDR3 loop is CASSYSGQHNEQFF. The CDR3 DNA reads TGTGCCAGCAGTTACTCAGGACAGCACAATGAGCAGTTCTTC.

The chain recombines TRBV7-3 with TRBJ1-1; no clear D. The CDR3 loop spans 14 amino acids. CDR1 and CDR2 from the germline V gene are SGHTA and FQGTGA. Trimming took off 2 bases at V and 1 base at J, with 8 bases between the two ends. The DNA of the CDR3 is TGTGCCAGCAGCTTAGGGTCGGGGAACACTGAAGCTTTCTTT. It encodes CASSLGSGNTEAFF.

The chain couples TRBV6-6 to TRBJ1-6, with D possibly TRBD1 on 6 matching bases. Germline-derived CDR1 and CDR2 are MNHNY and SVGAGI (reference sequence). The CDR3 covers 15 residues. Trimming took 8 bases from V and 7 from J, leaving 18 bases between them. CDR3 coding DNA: TGTGCCAGCGGGGGCAGAGGGAGGGTCAATTCACCCCTCCACTTT. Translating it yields CASGGRGRVNSPLHF.

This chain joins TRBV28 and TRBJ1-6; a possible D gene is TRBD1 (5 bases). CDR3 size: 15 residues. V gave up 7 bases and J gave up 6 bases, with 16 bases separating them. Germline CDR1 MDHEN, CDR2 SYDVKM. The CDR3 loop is CASNKGQGSNSPLHF. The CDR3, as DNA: TGTGCCAGCAACAAGGGTCAGGGAAGTAATTCACCCCTCCACTTT. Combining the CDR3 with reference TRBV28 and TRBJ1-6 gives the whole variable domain DVKVTQSSRYLVKRTGEKVFLECVQDMDHENMFWYRQDPGLGLRLIYFSYDVKMKEKGDIPEGYSVSREKKERFSLILESASTNQTSMYLCASNKGQGSNSPLHFGNGTRLTVT.

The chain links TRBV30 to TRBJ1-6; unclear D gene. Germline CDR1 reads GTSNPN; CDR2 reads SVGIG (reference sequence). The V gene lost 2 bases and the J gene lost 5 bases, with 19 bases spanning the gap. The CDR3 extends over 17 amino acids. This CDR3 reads CAWSPRIVKYHNSPLHF. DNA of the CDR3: TGTGCCTGGAGTCCGAGGATAGTAAAATACCATAATTCACCCCTCCACTTT.

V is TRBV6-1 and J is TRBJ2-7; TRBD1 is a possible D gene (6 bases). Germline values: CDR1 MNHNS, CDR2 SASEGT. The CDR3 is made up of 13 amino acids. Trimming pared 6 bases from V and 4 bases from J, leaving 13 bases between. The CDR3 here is CASRGGGSYEQYF. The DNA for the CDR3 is TGTGCCAGCAGGGGTGGGGGCTCGTACGAGCAGTACTTC.

The CDR3: CASSVGGGTANVLTF. Here the CDR3 DNA reads TGTGCCAGCAGCGTGGGCGGCGGGACGGCCAACGTCCTGACTTTC. The chain combines TRBV9 with TRBJ2-6; a possible D gene is TRBD2 (6 bases). Per germline, CDR1 SGDLS and CDR2 YYNGEE. V lost 2 bases to trimming and J lost 6 bases, with 12 bases between them. The CDR3 has 15 residues.

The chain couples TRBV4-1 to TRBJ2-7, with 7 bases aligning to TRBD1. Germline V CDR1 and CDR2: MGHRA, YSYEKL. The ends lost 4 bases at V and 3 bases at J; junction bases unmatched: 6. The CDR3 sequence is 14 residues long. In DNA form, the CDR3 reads TGCGCCAGCAGCCCTGACAGGGTGGGCTACGAGCAGTACTTC. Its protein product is CASSPDRVGYEQYF.

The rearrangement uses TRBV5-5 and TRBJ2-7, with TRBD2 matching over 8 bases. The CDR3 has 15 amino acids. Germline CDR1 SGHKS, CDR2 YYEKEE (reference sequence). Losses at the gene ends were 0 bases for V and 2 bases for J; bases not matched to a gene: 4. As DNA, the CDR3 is TGTGCCAGCAGCTTGGCGGGCGGGGGGACCTACGAGCAGTACTTC. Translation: CASSLAGGGTYEQYF. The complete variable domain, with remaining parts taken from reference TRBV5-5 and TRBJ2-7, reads DAGVTQSPTHLIKTRGQQVTLRCSPISGHKSVSWYQQVLGQGPQFIFQYYEKEERGRGNFPDRFSARQFPNYSSELNVNALLLGDSALYLCASSLAGGGTYEQYFGPGTRLTVT.

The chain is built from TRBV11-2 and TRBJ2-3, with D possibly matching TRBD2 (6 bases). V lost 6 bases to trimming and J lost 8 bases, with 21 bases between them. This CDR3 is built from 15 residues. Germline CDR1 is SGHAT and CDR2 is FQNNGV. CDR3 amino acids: CASRFSSGGGGTQYF. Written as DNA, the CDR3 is TGTGCCAGCAGATTTAGTTCCGGGGGTGGGGGTACGCAGTATTTT.

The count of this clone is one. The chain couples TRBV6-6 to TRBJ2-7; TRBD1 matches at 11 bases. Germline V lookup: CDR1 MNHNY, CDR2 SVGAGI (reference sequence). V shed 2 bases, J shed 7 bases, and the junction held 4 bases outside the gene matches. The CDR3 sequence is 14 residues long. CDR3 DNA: TGTGCCAGCAGTTACCGCGGGACAGGGGGTGAGCAGTACTTC. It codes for CASSYRGTGGEQYF.

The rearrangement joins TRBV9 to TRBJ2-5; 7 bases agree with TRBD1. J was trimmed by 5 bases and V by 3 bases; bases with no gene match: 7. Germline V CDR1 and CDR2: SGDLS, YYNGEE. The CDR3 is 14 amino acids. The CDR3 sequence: CASSEGARGETQYF. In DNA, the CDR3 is TGTGCCAGCAGCGAGGGGGCGAGGGGTGAGACCCAGTACTTC. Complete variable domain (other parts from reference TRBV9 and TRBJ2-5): DSGVTQTPKHLITATGQRVTLRCSPRSGDLSVYWYQQSLDQGLQFLIQYYNGEERAKGNILERFSAQQFPDLHSELNLSSLELGDSALYFCASSEGARGETQYFGPGTRLLVL.

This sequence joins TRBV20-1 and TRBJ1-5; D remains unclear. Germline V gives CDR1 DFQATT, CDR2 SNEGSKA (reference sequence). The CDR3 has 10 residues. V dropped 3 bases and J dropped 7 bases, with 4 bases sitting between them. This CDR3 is CSASQQPQHF. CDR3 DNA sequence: TGCAGTGCTAGTCAACAGCCCCAGCATTTT.

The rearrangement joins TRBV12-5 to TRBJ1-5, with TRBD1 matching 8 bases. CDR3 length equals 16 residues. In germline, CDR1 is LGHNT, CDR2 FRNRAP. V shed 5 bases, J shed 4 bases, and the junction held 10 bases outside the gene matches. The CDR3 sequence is CASGHRTGNGNQPQHF. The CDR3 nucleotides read TGTGCTAGTGGTCATCGGACAGGGAACGGTAATCAGCCCCAGCATTTT.

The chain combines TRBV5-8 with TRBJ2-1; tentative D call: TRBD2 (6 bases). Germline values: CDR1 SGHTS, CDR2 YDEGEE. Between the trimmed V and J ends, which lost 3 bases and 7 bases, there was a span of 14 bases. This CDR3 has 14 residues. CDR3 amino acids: CASSWGSGGNEQFF. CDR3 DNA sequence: TGTGCCAGCAGCTGGGGGTCCGGGGGTAATGAGCAGTTCTTC.

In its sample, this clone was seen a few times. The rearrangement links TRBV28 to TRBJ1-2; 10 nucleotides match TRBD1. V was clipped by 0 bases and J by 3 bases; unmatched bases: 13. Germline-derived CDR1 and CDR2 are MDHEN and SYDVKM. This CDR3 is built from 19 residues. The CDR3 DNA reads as TGTGCCAGCAGTTTATGCCCCCCGGTACCCGGGACAGGGGACTATGGCTACACCTTC. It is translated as CASSLCPPVPGTGDYGYTF.

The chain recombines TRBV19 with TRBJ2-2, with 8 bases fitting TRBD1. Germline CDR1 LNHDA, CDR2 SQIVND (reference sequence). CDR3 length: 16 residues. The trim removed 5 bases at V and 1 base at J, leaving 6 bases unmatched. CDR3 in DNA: TGTGCCAGTAGTGCCCCCGGGACAGGGAACACCGGGGAGCTGTTTTTT. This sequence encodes CASSAPGTGNTGELFF.

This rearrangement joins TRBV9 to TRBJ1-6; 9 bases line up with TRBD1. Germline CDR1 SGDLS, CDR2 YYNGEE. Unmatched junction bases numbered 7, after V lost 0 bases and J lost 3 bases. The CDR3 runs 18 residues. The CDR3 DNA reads TGTGCCAGCAGCGTAGACTTGACAGGGGGTAACTATAATTCACCCCTCCACTTT. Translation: CASSVDLTGGNYNSPLHF.

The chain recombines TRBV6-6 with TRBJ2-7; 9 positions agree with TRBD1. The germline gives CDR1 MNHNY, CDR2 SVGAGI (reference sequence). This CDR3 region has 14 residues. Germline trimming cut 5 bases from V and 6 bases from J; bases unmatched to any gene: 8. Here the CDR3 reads CASSPRDREIEQYF. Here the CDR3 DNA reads TGTGCCAGCAGTCCCCGGGACAGGGAAATCGAGCAGTACTTC.

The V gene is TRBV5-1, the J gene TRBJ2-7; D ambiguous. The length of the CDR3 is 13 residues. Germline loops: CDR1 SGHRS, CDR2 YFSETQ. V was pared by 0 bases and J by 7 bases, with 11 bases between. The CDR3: CASSLAEQAEQYF. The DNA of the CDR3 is TGCGCCAGCAGCTTGGCCGAGCAGGCGGAGCAGTACTTC.

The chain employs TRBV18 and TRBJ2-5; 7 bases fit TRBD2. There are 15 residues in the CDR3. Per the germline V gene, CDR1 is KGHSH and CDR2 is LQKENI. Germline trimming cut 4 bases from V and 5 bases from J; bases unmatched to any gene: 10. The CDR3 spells CASSLPGRIGETQYF. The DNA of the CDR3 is TGTGCCAGCTCACTTCCCGGGAGGATTGGGGAGACCCAGTACTTC.

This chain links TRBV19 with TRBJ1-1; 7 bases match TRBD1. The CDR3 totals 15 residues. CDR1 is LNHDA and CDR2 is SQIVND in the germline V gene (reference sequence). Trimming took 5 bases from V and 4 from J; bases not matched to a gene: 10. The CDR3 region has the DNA TGTGCCAGTAGTTCCCAGACAGGGCGGGGCACTGAAGCTTTCTTT. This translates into CASSSQTGRGTEAFF.

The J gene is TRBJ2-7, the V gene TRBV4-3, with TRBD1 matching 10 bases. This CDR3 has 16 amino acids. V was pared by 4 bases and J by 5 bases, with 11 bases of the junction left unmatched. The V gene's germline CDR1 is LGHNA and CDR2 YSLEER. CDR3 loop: CASSRRLRDRGDEQYF. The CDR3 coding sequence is TGCGCCAGCAGCCGGAGACTCCGGGACAGGGGCGACGAGCAGTACTTC.

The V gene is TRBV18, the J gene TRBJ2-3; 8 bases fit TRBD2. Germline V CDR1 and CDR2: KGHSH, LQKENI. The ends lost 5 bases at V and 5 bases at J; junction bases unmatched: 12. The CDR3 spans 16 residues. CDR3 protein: CASSCTSGRTRDTQYF. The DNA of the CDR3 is TGTGCCAGCTCATGTACTAGCGGCCGTACGCGAGATACGCAGTATTTT.

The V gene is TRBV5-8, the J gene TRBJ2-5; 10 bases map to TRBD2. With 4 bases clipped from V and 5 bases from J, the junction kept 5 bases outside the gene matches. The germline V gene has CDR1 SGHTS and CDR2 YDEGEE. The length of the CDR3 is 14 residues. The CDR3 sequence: CASSPSGGRETQYF. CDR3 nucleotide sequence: TGTGCCAGCAGCCCTAGCGGGGGCCGCGAGACCCAGTACTTC.

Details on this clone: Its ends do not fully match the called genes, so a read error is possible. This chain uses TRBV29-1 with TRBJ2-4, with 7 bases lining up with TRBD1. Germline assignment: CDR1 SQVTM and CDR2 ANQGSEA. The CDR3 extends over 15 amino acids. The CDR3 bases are TGTAAACTTTTGGGACAGATATTAGCCAAAAACATTCAGTACTTC. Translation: CKLLGQILAKNIQYF. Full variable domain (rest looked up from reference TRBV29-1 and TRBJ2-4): SAVISQKPSRDICQRGTSLTIQCQVDSQVTMMFWYRQQPGQSLTLIATANQGSEATYESGFVIDKFPISRPNLTFSTLTVSNMSPEDSSIYLCKLLGQILAKNIQYFGAGTRLSVL.

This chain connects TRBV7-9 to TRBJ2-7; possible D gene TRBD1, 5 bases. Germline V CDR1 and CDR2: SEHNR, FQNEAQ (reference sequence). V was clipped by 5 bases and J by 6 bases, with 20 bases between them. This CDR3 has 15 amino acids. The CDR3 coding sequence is TGTGCCAGCAGCCCACTTCCTGCGTGGGGCGGCGAGCAGTACTTC. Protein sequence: CASSPLPAWGGEQYF.

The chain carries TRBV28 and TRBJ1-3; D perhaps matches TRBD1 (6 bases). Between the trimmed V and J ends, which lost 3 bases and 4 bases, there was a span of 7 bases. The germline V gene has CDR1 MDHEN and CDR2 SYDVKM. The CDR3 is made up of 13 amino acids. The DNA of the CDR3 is TGTGCCAGCAGTTTTGACAGGGGAAACACCATATATTTT. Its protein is CASSFDRGNTIYF.

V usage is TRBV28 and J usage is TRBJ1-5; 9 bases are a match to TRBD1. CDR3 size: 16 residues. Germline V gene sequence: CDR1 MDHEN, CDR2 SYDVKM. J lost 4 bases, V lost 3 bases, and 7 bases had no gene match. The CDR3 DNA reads TGTGCCAGCAGTTTGGGACAGGGAGAGTTTAATCAGCCCCAGCATTTT. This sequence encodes CASSLGQGEFNQPQHF.

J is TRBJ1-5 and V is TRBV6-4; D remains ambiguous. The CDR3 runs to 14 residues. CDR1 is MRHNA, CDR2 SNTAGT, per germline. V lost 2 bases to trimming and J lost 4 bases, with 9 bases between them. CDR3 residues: CASSDNYGNQPQHF. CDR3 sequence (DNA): TGTGCCAGCAGTGACAATTACGGGAATCAGCCCCAGCATTTT.